The present T cell receptor (beta chain) was sequenced within a study of cytomegalovirus exposure and HLA in healthy donors. About the study: Earlier findings included some 100 million unique TCR beta sequences obtained from around 180 million T cells.

About this clone: The antigen is undetermined.

This CDR3 has 16 amino acids. CDR1 is SGHRS and CDR2 is YFSETQ in the germline V gene. Losses at the gene ends were 2 bases for V and 0 bases for J; bases not matched to a gene: 6. It was with 60 Vbeta and 13 Jbeta primers that the PCR ran. The protocol was immunoSEQ multiplex PCR, while the TCRdb copy is restricted to in-frame clones and leaves out a portion. The sample lists around 190,000 clones; 70% to 80% were seen once. Study observations and caveats: Specific recognition of CMV antigens was confirmed in vitro for three chains (all CMV-associated).

The sample consisted of PBMCs. V and J are TRBV5-1 and TRBJ2-7, with 9 bases lining up with TRBD1. The source of this sequence is a woman aged 45-65 years in good health and CMV-seronegative. The CDR3 spells CASSFGGDRVSYEQYF. The CDR3 nucleotides read TGCGCCAGCAGCTTTGGTGGGGACAGGGTCTCCTACGAGCAGTACTTC.